This is a list of T cell receptor beta chains from one sample in a study of shared clonotypes between healthy human individuals. Produced via immunoSEQ multiplex PCR; TCRdb's table is partial and in-frame only. The data contain about 700,000 clones, 92% of them singletons. The sample comprised naive CD8+ T cells sorted from blood. These receptors were obtained from a man aged 30 to 45 in good health. CDR3s include the opening cysteine and the closing phenylalanine or tryptophan. A D gene is named only where the DNA matches it firmly. Only some rows state a clone size, as once, few, many or a class for expanded clones.

J	size	D	V	CDR3	DNA
TRBJ2-2	NA	NA	TRBV27	CASSSGVTGELFF	TGTGCCAGCAGTTCGGGGGTTACCGGGGAGCTGTTTTTT
TRBJ2-1	NA	NA	TRBV12-2	CASRSTYREYNEQFF	TGTGCAAGTCGCTCTACATACAGGGAATACAATGAGCAGTTCTTC
TRBJ1-1	NA	NA	TRBV5-1	CASSLATAYTEAFF	TGCGCCAGCAGCTTGGCCACCGCTTACACTGAAGCTTTCTTT
TRBJ2-7	NA	NA	TRBV7-9	CASSLYGSYEQYF	TGTGCCAGCAGCTTGTACGGTTCCTACGAGCAGTACTTC
TRBJ2-2	NA	TRBD1	TRBV7-6	CASSLAPGQGNTGELFF	TGTGCCAGCAGCTTAGCACCGGGACAGGGAAACACCGGGGAGCTGTTTTTT
TRBJ2-7	NA	NA	TRBV27	CASSPYLGHYEQYF	TGTGCCAGCAGTCCTTACCTAGGTCACTACGAGCAGTACTTC
TRBJ1-5	NA	NA	TRBV19	CASSIRLAVVQPQHF	TGTGCCAGTAGTATCCGTTTGGCAGTTGTTCAGCCCCAGCATTTT
TRBJ2-5	NA	TRBD2	TRBV7-9	CASTLGGVSQETQYF	TGTGCCAGCACCCTGGGGGGGGTTTCCCAAGAGACCCAGTACTTC
TRBJ2-2	NA	NA	TRBV7-9	CASSLDLAEKLFF	TGTGCCAGCAGCTTAGATCTGGCAGAAAAGCTGTTTTTT
TRBJ2-1	NA	TRBD2	TRBV7-8	CASSLGAGGYNEQFF	TGTGCCAGCAGCTTAGGCGCGGGGGGTTACAATGAGCAGTTCTTC
TRBJ2-2	NA	NA	TRBV9	CASSDREVTGELFF	TGTGCCAGCAGTGACAGGGAGGTCACCGGGGAGCTGTTTTTT
TRBJ2-7	NA	NA	TRBV28	CASSTIRASNSYEQYF	TGTGCCAGCAGTACAATCAGGGCTTCTAACTCCTACGAGCAGTACTTC
TRBJ2-1	NA	NA	TRBV7-6	CASSFLGGDILESSSYNEQFF	TGTGCCAGCAGCTTCCTAGGGGGGGACATTCTAGAGTCCAGTTCCTACAATGAGCAGTTCTTC
TRBJ2-7	NA	TRBD2	TRBV27	CASSSQTLTSGIYEQYF	TGTGCCAGCAGTTCGCAAACCCTTACTAGCGGGATCTACGAGCAGTACTTC
TRBJ2-3	few	NA	TRBV4-1	CASSWDQRTDTQYF	TGCGCCAGCAGCTGGGACCAACGCACAGATACGCAGTATTTT
TRBJ2-7	NA	TRBD1	TRBV28	CASNYPGTGLSYEQYF	TGTGCCAGCAATTACCCCGGGACAGGGCTCTCCTACGAGCAGTACTTC
TRBJ2-3	NA	NA	TRBV5-1	CASSFSGTDTQYF	TGCGCCAGCAGCTTTAGCGGCACAGATACGCAGTATTTT
TRBJ2-7	once	NA	TRBV11-2	CASSLAGYEQYF	TGTGCCAGCAGCTTAGCGGGGTACGAGCAGTACTTC
TRBJ2-1	NA	TRBD2	TRBV30	CAWSVLAGGGEQFF	TGTGCCTGGAGTGTACTTGCGGGAGGGGGTGAGCAGTTCTTC
TRBJ2-1	NA	TRBD2	TRBV9	CASAGTSGSFEQFF	TGTGCCAGCGCAGGGACTAGCGGGAGTTTTGAGCAGTTCTTC
TRBJ1-2	NA	NA	TRBV7-9	CASTPLQQNYGYTF	TGTGCCAGCACCCCGCTCCAGCAAAACTATGGCTACACCTTC
TRBJ2-3	NA	NA	TRBV10-3	CAISESIRGHLGRRSPYNTDTQYF	TGTGCCATCAGTGAGTCGATCAGGGGGCACCTCGGGAGGAGGTCCCCCTACAACACAGATACGCAGTATTTT
TRBJ2-7	few	NA	TRBV29-1	CSVVGWGPYEQYF	TGCAGCGTTGTGGGCTGGGGACCCTACGAGCAGTACTTC
TRBJ2-1	once	TRBD2	TRBV7-7	CASSLGLAGGNNEQFF	TGTGCTAGCAGCTTGGGACTAGCGGGAGGAAACAATGAGCAGTTCTTC
TRBJ2-1	NA	NA	TRBV5-8	CASSLRGHNEQFF	TGTGCCAGCAGCTTGCGGGGTCACAATGAGCAGTTCTTC
TRBJ2-1	NA	NA	TRBV11-2	CASSQSGGPNEQFF	TGTGCCAGCAGTCAAAGTGGGGGTCCCAATGAGCAGTTCTTC
TRBJ2-7	NA	NA	TRBV4-3	CASSQDLRGPYEQYF	TGCGCCAGCAGCCAAGATCTAAGGGGCCCCTACGAGCAGTACTTC
TRBJ2-1	NA	NA	TRBV28	CASSLLSANDEQFF	TGTGCCAGCAGTTTATTATCAGCGAACGATGAGCAGTTCTTC
TRBJ2-5	NA	NA	TRBV7-9	CASSTPQETQYF	TGTGCCAGCAGCACCCCCCAGGAGACCCAGTACTTC
TRBJ2-7	NA	TRBD2	TRBV2	CAGREAGPYEQYF	TGTGCCGGACGGGAGGCCGGTCCGTACGAGCAGTACTTC
TRBJ2-3	NA	NA	TRBV10-2	CASGTGTSGYTQYF	TGCGCCAGCGGGACAGGGACTAGTGGATATACGCAGTATTTT
TRBJ1-2	NA	NA	TRBV10-3	CAIKQGESDGYTF	TGTGCCATAAAGCAGGGCGAGTCAGATGGCTACACCTTC
TRBJ1-2	NA	NA	TRBV27	CASSLGEQYGEYGYTF	TGTGCCAGCAGCTTGGGAGAACAGTACGGGGAGTATGGCTACACCTTC
TRBJ2-3	NA	TRBD2	TRBV7-6	CASSFTAGGVTDTQYF	TGTGCCAGCAGCTTCACAGCGGGAGGGGTGACAGATACGCAGTATTTT
TRBJ2-7	NA	NA	TRBV6-6	CASSYSQVWEQYF	TGTGCCAGCAGTTACTCGCAGGTTTGGGAGCAGTACTTC
TRBJ2-2	few	NA	TRBV9	CASSVEGANTGELFF	TGTGCCAGCAGCGTAGAAGGGGCGAACACCGGGGAGCTGTTTTTT
TRBJ1-5	NA	NA	TRBV5-1	CASSLGDRDQPQHF	TGCGCCAGCAGCTTGGGGGACCGGGATCAGCCCCAGCATTTT
TRBJ2-1	NA	NA	TRBV15	CATSSDLGTTDNEQFF	TGTGCCACCAGCAGTGATCTAGGGACGACGGACAATGAGCAGTTCTTC
TRBJ2-3	NA	NA	TRBV30	CAWSFDTDTQYF	TGTGCCTGGAGTTTTGATACAGATACGCAGTATTTT
TRBJ2-7	once	NA	TRBV6-1	CASSEQGPYEQYF	TGTGCCAGCAGTGAGCAGGGCCCCTACGAGCAGTACTTC
TRBJ2-7	NA	NA	TRBV7-6	CASSPMIGSYEQYF	TGTGCCAGCAGCCCCATGATAGGGTCCTACGAGCAGTACTTC
TRBJ2-2	NA	TRBD2	TRBV11-3	CASSDSTREGRAGELFF	TGTGCCAGCAGCGACTCCACGCGGGAGGGGAGGGCCGGGGAGCTGTTTTTT
TRBJ2-2	NA	TRBD2	TRBV7-6	CASSLAISLAANTGELFF	TGTGCCAGCAGCTTAGCGATCTCCCTAGCGGCGAACACCGGGGAGCTGTTTTTT
TRBJ1-1	NA	TRBD1	TRBV7-9	CASSLEGQLKEAFF	TGTGCCAGCAGCTTAGAGGGACAGCTGAAGGAGGCTTTCTTT
TRBJ2-3	NA	TRBD2	TRBV27	CASSLDVTSVTSTDTQYF	TGTGCCAGCAGTTTAGACGTCACTAGCGTTACTAGCACAGATACGCAGTATTTT
TRBJ2-5	NA	NA	TRBV10-3	CAISSTGRSETQYF	TGTGCCATCAGCTCGACGGGGAGATCTGAGACCCAGTACTTC
TRBJ2-7	NA	NA	TRBV9	CASSSGGIEQYF	TGTGCCAGCAGCTCCGGGGGTATCGAGCAGTACTTC